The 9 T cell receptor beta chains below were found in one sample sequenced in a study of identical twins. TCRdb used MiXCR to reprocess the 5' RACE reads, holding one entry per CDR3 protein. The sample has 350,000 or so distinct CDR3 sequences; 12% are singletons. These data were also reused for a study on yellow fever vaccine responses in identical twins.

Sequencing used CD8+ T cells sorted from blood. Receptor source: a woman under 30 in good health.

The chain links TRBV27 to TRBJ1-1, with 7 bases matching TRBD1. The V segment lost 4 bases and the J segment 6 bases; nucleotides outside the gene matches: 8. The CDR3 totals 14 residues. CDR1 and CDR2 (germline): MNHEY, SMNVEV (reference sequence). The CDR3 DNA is TGTGCCAGCAGTTCTCCACAGGGGAAGGCTGAAGCTTTCTTT. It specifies CASSSPQGKAEAFF.

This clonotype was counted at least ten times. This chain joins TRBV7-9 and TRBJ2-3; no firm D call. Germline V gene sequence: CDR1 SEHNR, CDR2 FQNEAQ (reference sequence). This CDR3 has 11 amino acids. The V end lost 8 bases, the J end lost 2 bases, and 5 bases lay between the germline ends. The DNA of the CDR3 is TGTGCCAGCGAGCACACAGATACGCAGTATTTT. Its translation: CASEHTDTQYF.

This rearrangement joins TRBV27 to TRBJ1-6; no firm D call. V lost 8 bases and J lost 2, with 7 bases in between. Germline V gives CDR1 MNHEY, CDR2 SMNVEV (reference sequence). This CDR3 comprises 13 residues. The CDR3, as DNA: TGTGCCAGCGACCGAACCTATAATTCACCCCTCCACTTT. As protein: CASDRTYNSPLHF.

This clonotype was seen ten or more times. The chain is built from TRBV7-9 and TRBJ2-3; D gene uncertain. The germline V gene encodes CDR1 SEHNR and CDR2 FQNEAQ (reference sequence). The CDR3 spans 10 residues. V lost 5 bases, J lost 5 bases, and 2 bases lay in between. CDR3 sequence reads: CASSRDTQYF. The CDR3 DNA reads TGTGCCAGCAGCCGAGATACGCAGTATTTT.

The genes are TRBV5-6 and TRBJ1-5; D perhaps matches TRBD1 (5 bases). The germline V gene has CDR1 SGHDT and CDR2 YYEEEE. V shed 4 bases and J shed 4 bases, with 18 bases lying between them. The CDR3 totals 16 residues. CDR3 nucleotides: TGTGCCAGCAGCCCGTCTTATGAAGACAGAAATCAGCCCCAGCATTTT. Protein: CASSPSYEDRNQPQHF.

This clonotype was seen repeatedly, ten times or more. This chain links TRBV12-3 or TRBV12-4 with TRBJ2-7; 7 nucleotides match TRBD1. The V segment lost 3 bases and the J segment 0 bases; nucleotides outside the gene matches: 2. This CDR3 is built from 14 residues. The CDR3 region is CASSLTGPSYEQYF. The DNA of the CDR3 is TGTGCCAGCAGTTTGACAGGGCCCTCCTACGAGCAGTACTTC.

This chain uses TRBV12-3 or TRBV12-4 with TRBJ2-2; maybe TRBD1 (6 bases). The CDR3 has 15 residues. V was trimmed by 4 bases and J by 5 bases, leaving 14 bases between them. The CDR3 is CASSSQTGVTGELFF. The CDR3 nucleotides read TGTGCCAGCAGTTCCCAGACAGGTGTAACCGGGGAGCTGTTTTTT.

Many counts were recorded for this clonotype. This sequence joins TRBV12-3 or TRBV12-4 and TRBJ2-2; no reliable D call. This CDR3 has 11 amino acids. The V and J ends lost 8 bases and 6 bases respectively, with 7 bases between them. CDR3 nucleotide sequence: TGTGCCAGCGTCACTCCCGGGGAGCTGTTTTTT. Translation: CASVTPGELFF.

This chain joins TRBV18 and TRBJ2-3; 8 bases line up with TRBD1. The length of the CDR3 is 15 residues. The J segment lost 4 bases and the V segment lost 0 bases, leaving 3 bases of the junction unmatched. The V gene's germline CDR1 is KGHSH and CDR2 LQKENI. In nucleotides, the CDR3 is TGTGCCAGCTCACCACCGGTACAGGGGGCAGATACGCAGTATTTT. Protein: CASSPPVQGADTQYF.